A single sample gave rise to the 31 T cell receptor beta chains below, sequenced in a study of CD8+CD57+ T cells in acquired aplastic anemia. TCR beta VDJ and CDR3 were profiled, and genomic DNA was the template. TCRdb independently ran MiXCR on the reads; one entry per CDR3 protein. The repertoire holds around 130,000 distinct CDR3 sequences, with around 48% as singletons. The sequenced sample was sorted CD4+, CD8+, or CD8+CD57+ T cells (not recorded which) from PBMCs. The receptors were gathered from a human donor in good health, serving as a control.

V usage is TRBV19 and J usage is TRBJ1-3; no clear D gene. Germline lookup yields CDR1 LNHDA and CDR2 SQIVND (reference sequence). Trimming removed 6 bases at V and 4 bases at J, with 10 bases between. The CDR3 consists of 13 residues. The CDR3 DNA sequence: TGTGCCAGTAGCGGGGATACAGGAAACACCATATATTTT. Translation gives CASSGDTGNTIYF.

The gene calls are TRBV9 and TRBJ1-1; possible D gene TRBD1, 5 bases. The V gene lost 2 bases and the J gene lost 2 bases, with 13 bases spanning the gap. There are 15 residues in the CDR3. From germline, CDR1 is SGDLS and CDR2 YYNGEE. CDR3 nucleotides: TGTGCCAGCAGCGTTGTCTATGGGGGAAACACTGAAGCTTTCTTT. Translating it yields CASSVVYGGNTEAFF.

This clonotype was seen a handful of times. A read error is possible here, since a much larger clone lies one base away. DNA for the CDR3: TGTGCCAGCAGCTCCGGGACAAGGGGCTACGAGCAGTACTTC. It translates to CASSSGTRGYEQYF. The chain carries TRBV7-8 and TRBJ2-7; perhaps TRBD1 as D (6 bases). The CDR3 spans 14 residues. V dropped 4 bases and J dropped 3 bases, with 13 bases sitting between them. The germline V gene has CDR1 SGHVS and CDR2 FQNEAQ.

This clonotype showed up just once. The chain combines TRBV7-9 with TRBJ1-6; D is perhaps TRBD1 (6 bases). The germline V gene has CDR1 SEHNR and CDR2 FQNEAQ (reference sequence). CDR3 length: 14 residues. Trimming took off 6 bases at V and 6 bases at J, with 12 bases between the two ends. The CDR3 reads CASSEQGGNSPLHF. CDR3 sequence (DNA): TGTGCCAGCAGTGAACAGGGAGGTAATTCACCCCTCCACTTT.

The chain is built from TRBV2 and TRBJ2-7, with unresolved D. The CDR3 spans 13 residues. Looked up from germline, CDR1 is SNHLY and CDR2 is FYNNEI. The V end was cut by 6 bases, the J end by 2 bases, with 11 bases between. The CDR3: CASSVAHTYEQYF. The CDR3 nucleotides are TGTGCCAGCAGCGTTGCGCATACCTACGAGCAGTACTTC.

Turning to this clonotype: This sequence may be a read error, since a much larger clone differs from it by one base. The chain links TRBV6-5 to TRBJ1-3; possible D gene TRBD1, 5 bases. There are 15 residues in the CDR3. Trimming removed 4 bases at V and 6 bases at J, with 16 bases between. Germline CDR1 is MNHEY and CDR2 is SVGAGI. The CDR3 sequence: CASSSAGQDINTIYF. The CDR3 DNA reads TGTGCCAGCAGTTCGGCAGGGCAGGACATAAACACCATATATTTT.

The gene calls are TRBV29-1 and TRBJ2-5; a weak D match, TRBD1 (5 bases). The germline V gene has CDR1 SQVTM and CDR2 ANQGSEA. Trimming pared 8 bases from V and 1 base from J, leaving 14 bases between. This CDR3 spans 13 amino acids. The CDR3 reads CSFSLQAQETQYF. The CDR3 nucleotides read TGCAGCTTTTCCTTACAGGCCCAAGAGACCCAGTACTTC.

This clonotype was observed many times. CDR3 sequence reads: CASTESQGAGTDTQYF. CDR3 sequence (DNA): TGTGCCAGTACCGAGAGCCAGGGGGCTGGCACAGATACGCAGTATTTT. This rearrangement joins TRBV19 to TRBJ2-3; the match to TRBD1 covers 8 bases. V was clipped by 7 bases and J by 1 base; unmatched bases: 10. This CDR3 comprises 16 residues. Germline lookup yields CDR1 LNHDA and CDR2 SQIVND (reference sequence).

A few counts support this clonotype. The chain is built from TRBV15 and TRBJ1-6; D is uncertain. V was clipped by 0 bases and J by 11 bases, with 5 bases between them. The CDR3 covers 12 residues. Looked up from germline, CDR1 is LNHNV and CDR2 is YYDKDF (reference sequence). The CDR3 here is CATSRDGAPLHF. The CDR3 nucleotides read TGTGCCACCAGCAGAGATGGGGCACCCCTCCACTTT.

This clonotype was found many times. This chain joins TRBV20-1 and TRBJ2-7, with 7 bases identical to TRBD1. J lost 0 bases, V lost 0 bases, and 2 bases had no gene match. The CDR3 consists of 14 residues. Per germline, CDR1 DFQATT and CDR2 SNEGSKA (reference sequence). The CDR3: CSAREGQLSYEQYF. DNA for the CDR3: TGCAGTGCTAGAGAGGGACAGCTCTCCTACGAGCAGTACTTC.

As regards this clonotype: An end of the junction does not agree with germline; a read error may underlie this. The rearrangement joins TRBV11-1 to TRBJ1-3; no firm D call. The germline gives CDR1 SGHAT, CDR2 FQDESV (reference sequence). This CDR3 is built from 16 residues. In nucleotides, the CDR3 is TGTGCCAGCAGCTTAGTTACGGGAAGCTCTGAAAACACCATATATTTT. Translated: CASSLVTGSSENTIYF.

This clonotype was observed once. The chain's CDR3 is CSARPGTSGGSYEQYF. CDR3 nucleotides: TGCAGTGCTAGACCCGGGACTAGCGGGGGAAGTTACGAGCAGTACTTC. The rearrangement uses TRBV20-1 and TRBJ2-7; TRBD2 matches at 14 bases. V was pared by 2 bases and J by 4 bases, with 7 bases of the junction left unmatched. Germline values: CDR1 DFQATT, CDR2 SNEGSKA (reference sequence). The CDR3 totals 16 residues.

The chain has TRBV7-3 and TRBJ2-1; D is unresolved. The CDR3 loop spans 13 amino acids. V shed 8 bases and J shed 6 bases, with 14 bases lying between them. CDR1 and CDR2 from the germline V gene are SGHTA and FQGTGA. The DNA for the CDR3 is TGTGCCAGCCCCATTCTAGGGTCCAATGAGCAGTTCTTC. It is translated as CASPILGSNEQFF.

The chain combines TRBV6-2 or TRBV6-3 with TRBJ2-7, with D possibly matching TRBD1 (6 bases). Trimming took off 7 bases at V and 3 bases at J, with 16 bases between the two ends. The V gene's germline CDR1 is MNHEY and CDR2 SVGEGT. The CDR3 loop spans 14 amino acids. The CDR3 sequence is CASNRGRGDYEQYF. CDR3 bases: TGTGCCAGCAACCGAGGCAGGGGAGACTACGAGCAGTACTTC.

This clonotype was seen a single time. CDR3 protein: CASSLRRYNEQFF. The CDR3, as DNA: TGTGCCAGCAGCTTGCGCAGGTACAATGAGCAGTTCTTC. This chain connects TRBV11-2 to TRBJ2-1; no clear D gene. The V and J ends lost 3 bases and 4 bases respectively, with 7 bases between them. The length of the CDR3 is 13 residues. Germline CDR1 is SGHAT and CDR2 is FQNNGV.

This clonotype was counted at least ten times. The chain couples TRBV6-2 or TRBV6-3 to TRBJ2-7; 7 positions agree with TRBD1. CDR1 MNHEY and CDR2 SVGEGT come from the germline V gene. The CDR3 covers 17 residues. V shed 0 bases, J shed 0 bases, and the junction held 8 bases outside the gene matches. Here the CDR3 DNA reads TGTGCCAGCAGTTACTCTTGGGATCGGACAGGCTCCTACGAGCAGTACTTC. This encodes CASSYSWDRTGSYEQYF.

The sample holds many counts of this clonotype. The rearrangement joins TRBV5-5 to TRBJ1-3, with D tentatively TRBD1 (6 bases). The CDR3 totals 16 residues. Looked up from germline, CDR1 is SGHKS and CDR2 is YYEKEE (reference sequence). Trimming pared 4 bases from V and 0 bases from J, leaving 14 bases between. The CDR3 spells CASSGIGGSSGNTIYF. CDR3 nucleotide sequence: TGTGCCAGCAGCGGCATAGGGGGAAGCTCTGGAAACACCATATATTTT.

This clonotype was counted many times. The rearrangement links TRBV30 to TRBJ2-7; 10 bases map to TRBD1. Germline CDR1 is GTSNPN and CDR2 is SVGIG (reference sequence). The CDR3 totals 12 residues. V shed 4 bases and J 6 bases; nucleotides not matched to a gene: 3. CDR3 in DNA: TGTGCCTGGACGACAGGGGGCGTCGAGCAGTACTTC. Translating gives CAWTTGGVEQYF.

The CDR3 loop reads CSDRIQTENYGYTF. The CDR3 DNA is TGCAGCGATCGAATCCAAACAGAAAACTATGGCTACACCTTC. The rearrangement joins TRBV29-1 to TRBJ1-2; D unresolved. Germline V gives CDR1 SQVTM, CDR2 ANQGSEA. The CDR3 is made up of 14 amino acids. Trimming shortened V by 7 bases and J by 2 bases, and 17 bases separated the two germline ends.

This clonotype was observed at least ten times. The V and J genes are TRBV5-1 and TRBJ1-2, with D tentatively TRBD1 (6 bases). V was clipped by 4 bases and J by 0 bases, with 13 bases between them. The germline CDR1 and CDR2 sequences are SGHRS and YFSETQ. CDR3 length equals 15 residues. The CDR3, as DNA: TGCGCCAGCAGCCAGGACAGACCAACTAACTATGGCTACACCTTC. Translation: CASSQDRPTNYGYTF.

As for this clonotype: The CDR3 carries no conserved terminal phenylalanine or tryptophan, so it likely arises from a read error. The CDR3 DNA reads TGTGCCAGTCGCTCGACGGGCGACCTGGGAGCTTTCATT. It yields the protein CASRSTGDLGAFI. This chain links TRBV12-3 or TRBV12-4 with TRBJ1-1; D call uncertain. Trimming shortened V by 9 bases and J by 10 bases, and 21 bases separated the two germline ends. The CDR3 has 13 amino acids.

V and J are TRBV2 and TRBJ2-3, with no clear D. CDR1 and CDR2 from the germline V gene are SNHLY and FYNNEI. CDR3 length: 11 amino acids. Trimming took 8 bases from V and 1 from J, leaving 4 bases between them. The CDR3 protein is CASYGTDTQYF. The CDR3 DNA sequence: TGTGCCAGCTATGGCACAGATACGCAGTATTTT.

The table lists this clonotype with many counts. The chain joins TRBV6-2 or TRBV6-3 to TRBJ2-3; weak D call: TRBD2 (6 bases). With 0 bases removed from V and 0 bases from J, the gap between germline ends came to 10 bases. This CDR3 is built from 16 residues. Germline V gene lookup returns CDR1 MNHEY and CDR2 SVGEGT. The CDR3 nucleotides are TGTGCCAGCAGTTACTCGGCGGGGACTAGCACAGATACGCAGTATTTT. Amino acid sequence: CASSYSAGTSTDTQYF.

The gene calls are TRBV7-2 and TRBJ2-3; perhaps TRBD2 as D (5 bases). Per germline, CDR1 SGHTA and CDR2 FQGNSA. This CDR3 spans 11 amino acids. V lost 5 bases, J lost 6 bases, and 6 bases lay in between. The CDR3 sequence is CASSGEDTQYF. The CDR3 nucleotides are TGTGCCAGCAGCGGGGAGGATACGCAGTATTTT. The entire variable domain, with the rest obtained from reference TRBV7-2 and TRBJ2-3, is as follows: GAGVSQSPSNKVTEKGKDVELRCDPISGHTALYWYRQSLGQGLEFLIYFQGNSAPDKSGLPSDRFSAERTGGSVSTLTIQRTQQEDSAVYLCASSGEDTQYFGPGTRLTVL.

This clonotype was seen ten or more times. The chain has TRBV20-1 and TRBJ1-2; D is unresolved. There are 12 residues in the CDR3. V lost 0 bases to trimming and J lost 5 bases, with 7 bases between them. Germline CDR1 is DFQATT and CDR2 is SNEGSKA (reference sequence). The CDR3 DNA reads TGCAGTGCTAGAGATCCGGAGTATGGCTACACCTTC. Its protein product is CSARDPEYGYTF.

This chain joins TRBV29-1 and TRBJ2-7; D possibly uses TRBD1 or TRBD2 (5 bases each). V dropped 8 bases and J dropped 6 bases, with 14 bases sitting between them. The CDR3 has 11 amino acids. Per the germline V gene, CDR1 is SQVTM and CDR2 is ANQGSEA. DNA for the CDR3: TGCAGCAGTTACGGGACGGGCGAGCAGTACTTC. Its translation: CSSYGTGEQYF.

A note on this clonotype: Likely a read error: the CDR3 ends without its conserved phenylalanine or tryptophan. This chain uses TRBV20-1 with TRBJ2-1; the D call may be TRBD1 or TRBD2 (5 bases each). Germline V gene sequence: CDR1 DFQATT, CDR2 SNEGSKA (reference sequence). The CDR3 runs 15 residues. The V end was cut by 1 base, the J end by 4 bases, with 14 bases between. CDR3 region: CSARVQVGTYNEQFL. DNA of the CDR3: TGCAGTGCTAGAGTCCAGGTAGGGACGTACAATGAGCAGTTCCTC.

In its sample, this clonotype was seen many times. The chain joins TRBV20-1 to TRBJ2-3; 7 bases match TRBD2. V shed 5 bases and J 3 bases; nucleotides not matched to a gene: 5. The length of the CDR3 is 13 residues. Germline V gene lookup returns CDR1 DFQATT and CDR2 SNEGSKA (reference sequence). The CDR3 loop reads CSAQAGLTDTQYF. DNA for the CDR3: TGCAGTGCTCAAGCGGGGTTGACAGATACGCAGTATTTT.

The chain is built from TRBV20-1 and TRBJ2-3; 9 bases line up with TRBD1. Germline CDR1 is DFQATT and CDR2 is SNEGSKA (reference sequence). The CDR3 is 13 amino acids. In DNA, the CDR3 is TGCAGCCCACAGGGGGCTGGCACAGATACGCAGTATTTT. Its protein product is CSPQGAGTDTQYF.

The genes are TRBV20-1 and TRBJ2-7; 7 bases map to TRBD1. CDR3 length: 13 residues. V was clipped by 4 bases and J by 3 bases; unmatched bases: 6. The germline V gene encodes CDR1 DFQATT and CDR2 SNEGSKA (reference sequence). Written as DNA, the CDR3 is TGCAGTGCTACAGGCGACAGGGACTACGAGCAGTACTTC. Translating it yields CSATGDRDYEQYF.

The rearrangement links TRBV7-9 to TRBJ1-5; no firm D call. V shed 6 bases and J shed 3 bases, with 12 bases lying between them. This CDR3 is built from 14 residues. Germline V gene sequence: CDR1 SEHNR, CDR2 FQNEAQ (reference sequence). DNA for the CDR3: TGTGCCAGCAGTTCTATAGGGAACAATCAGCCCCAGCATTTT. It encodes CASSSIGNNQPQHF.